A selection of T cell receptor beta chains follows, all from one sample in a study of PD-1 blockade in classical Hodgkin lymphoma. Clones were sequenced by immunoSEQ multiplex PCR, and TCRdb holds only the in-frame ones, with some missing. There are 45,000 to 55,000 clones in the sample; over 70% occur only once, and 16% lies in the top ten. The sample in question was peripheral blood mononuclear cells (PBMCs), obtained at baseline. The receptors were gathered from a human donor with classical Hodgkin lymphoma. CDR3s include the opening cysteine and the closing phenylalanine or tryptophan. The D gene is left open where the match is weak. Only part of the rows carry a size: once, few, many, or a class if the clone is expanded.

TRBV5-1	.	TRBJ2-5	TRBD1	CASSIGGQAETQYF	TGCGCCAGCAGCATAGGGGGACAGGCCGAGACCCAGTACTTC
TRBV30	few	TRBJ1-1	.	CALSRLPRNTEAFF	TGTGCCTTATCTAGACTACCCCGGAACACTGAAGCTTTCTTT
TRBV29-1	.	TRBJ2-2	.	CSVEGGTGELFF	TGCAGCGTTGAAGGAGGAACCGGGGAGCTGTTTTTT
TRBV19	.	TRBJ2-3	TRBD1	CASGSTGGSTDTQYF	TGTGCCAGTGGATCCACAGGGGGCAGCACAGATACGCAGTATTTT
TRBV9	.	TRBJ2-1	.	CASSVGGVPGFDEQFF	TGTGCCAGCAGCGTAGGGGGGGTCCCTGGGTTCGATGAGCAGTTCTTC
TRBV7-3	.	TRBJ2-7	.	CASSSQGTSEQYF	TGTGCCAGCAGCTCACAGGGTACGAGCGAGCAGTACTTC
TRBV4-3	few	TRBJ2-2	.	CASSQGYENTGELFF	TGCGCCAGCAGCCAAGGTTACGAGAACACCGGGGAGCTGTTTTTT
TRBV10-3	.	TRBJ1-5	TRBD1	CAISVSGQGNQPQHF	TGTGCCATCAGTGTTTCGGGACAGGGAAATCAGCCCCAGCATTTT
TRBV5-1	.	TRBJ1-6	TRBD1	CASSLVGQSSYNSPLHF	TGCGCCAGCAGCTTGGTGGGACAGAGCTCCTATAATTCACCCCTCCACTTT
TRBV7-9	once	TRBJ2-1	.	CASSLTKYNEQFF	TGTGCCAGCAGCTTGACTAAGTACAATGAGCAGTTCTTC
TRBV10-3	once	TRBJ2-7	TRBD2	CAISETPPTSKF	TGTGCCATCAGTGAGACCCCCCCGACTAGCAAGTTC
TRBV11-2	.	TRBJ2-4	TRBD1	CASSDMRTGKNIQYF	TGTGCCAGCAGCGACATGCGGACAGGGAAAAACATTCAGTACTTC
TRBV6-5	.	TRBJ1-2	.	CASSPSGDGYGYTF	TGTGCCAGCAGTCCCTCGGGGGACGGCTATGGCTACACCTTC
TRBV6-5	.	TRBJ1-2	.	CASSYVGQDRGYTF	TGTGCCAGCAGTTACGTAGGGCAAGATAGAGGCTACACCTTC
TRBV19	.	TRBJ2-5	TRBD1	CASSVDRVQETQYF	TGTGCCAGTAGTGTGGACAGGGTCCAAGAGACCCAGTACTTC
TRBV7-9	once	TRBJ2-1	TRBD2	CASSSSGNEQFF	TGTGCCAGCAGCTCCAGCGGGAACGAGCAGTTCTTC
TRBV10-3	few	TRBJ2-5	.	CAIRSQTGYQETQYF	TGTGCCATCAGATCCCAAACAGGGTACCAAGAGACCCAGTACTTC
TRBV7-7	.	TRBJ2-5	TRBD2	CASSLTSGSPETQYF	TGTGCCAGCAGCTTGACTAGCGGGAGTCCCGAGACCCAGTACTTC
TRBV10-3	.	TRBJ2-2	TRBD1	CAIRGQGAAGELFF	TGTGCCATCAGAGGGCAGGGGGCGGCCGGGGAGCTGTTTTTT
TRBV7-8	.	TRBJ2-7	TRBD2	CASRPTSGRTYEQYF	TGTGCCAGCAGGCCTACTAGCGGGAGAACCTACGAGCAGTACTTC
TRBV10-3	.	TRBJ2-2	.	CAISMEGNGELFF	TGTGCCATCAGTATGGAAGGGAACGGGGAGCTGTTTTTT
TRBV29-1	.	TRBJ1-2	.	CSVGQLNYGYTF	TGCAGCGTTGGACAACTCAACTATGGCTACACCTTC
TRBV11-2	.	TRBJ1-3	.	CASRTPRGPSGNTIYF	TGTGCCAGCAGGACCCCCCGGGGCCCTTCTGGAAACACCATATATTTT
TRBV30	.	TRBJ2-5	TRBD2	CAWSVLGGQETQYF	TGTGCCTGGAGTGTACTCGGGGGGCAAGAGACCCAGTACTTC
TRBV2	once	TRBJ2-5	.	CASSVAGWEQETQYF	TGTGCCAGCAGTGTGGCAGGGTGGGAGCAAGAGACCCAGTACTTC
TRBV18	.	TRBJ1-1	.	CASSPQDGNTEAFF	TGTGCCAGCTCACCTCAGGACGGGAACACTGAAGCTTTCTTT
TRBV6-4	.	TRBJ1-5	.	CASSPTGIERQPQHF	TGTGCCAGCAGTCCGACAGGTATAGAGCGTCAGCCCCAGCATTTT
TRBV19	.	TRBJ2-1	TRBD2	CASSIGGTSGEQFF	TGTGCCAGTAGTATAGGGGGGACTAGCGGTGAGCAGTTCTTC
TRBV6-5	.	TRBJ1-1	.	CASSYGTPRGTEAFF	TGTGCCAGCAGTTACGGGACACCCAGGGGCACTGAAGCTTTCTTT
TRBV11-3	.	TRBJ2-2	TRBD2	CASSPIAGVNGELFF	TGTGCCAGCAGCCCCATAGCGGGAGTTAACGGGGAGCTGTTTTTT